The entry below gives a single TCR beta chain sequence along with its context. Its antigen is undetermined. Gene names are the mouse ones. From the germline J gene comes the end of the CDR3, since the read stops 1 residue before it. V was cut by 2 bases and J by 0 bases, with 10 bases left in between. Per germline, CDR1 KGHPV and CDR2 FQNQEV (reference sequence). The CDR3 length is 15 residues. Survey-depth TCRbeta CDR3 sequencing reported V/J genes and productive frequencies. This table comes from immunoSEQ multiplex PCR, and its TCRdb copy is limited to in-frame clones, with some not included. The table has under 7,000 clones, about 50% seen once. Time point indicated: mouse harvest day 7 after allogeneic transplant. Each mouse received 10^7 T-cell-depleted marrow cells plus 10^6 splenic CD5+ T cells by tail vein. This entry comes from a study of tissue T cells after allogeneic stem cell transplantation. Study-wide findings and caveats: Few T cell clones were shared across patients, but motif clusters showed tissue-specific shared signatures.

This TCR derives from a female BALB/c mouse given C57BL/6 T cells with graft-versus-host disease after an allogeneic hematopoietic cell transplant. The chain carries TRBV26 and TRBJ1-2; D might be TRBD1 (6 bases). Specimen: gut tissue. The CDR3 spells CASSLRTVANSDYTF. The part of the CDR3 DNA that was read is TGTGCCAGCAGTCTGCGGACAGTTGCAAACTCCGACTACACC.